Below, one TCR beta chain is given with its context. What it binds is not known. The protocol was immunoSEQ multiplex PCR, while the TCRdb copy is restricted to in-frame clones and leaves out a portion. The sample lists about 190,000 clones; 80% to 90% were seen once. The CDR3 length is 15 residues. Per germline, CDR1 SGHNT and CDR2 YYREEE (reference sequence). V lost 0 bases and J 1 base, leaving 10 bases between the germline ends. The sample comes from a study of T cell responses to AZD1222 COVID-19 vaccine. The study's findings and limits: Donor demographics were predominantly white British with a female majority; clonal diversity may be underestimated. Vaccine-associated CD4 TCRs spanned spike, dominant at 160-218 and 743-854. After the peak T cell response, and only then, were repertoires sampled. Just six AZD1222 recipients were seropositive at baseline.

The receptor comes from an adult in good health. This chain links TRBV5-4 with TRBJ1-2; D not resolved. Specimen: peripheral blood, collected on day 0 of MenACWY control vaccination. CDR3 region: CASSLARSYNYGYTF. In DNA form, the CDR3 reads TGTGCCAGCAGCTTGGCCCGGAGTTATAACTATGGCTACACCTTC.